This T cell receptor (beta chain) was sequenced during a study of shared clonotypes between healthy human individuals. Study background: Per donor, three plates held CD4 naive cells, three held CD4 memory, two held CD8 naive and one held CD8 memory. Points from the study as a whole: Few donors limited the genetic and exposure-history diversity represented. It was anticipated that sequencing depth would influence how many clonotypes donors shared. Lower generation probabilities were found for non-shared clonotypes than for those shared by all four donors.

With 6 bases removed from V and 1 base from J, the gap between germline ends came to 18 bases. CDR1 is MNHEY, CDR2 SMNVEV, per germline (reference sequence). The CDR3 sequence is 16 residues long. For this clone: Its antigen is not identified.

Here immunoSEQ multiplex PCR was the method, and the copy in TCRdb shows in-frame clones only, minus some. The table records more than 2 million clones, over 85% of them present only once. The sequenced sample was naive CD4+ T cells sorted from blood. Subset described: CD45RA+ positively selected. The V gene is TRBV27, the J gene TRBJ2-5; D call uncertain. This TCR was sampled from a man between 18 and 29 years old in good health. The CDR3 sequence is CASSPSPAVRQETQYF. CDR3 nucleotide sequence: TGTGCCAGCAGCCCAAGCCCCGCGGTCCGCCAAGAGACCCAGTACTTC.